This TCR beta chain is drawn from a study of T-cell reconstitution after alpha-beta-depleted transplantation in children. The TCRbeta library incorporated unique molecular identifiers. MiXCR, applied by TCRdb to the PCR reads, yields one record per CDR3 protein. The data show 90,000 to 130,000 distinct CDR3 sequences, around 10% seen once. This clonotype showed up just a few times. Its specificity is unknown. Study observations and caveats: Approximately two months post-transplant, alpha-beta T cells reportedly originated from several hundred expanded graft clones. T-cell numbers and diversity, one year after transplant, stemmed largely from T cells that were newly produced.

Material: PBMCs, obtained before TCRalphabeta/CD19-depleted stem cell transplant. The receptor was isolated from a boy between 2 and 10 years old with acute lymphoblastic leukemia, due to receive a stem cell transplant.

CDR3 DNA sequence: TGTGCCAGCGGAAAGGGCAGAGATCTGGAAAAACTGTTTTTT. Protein: CASGKGRDLEKLFF. The rearrangement links TRBV7-6 to TRBJ1-4; D gene uncertain. The ends were cut back, 8 bases at V and 8 bases at J, with 18 bases in the middle. Germline CDR1 reads SGHVS; CDR2 reads FNYEAQ. CDR3 size: 14 residues.